Listed here are 20 T cell receptor beta chains from one sample, sequenced in a study of T-cell memory formation after mild COVID-19. TCRdb reanalysed the 5' RACE reads using MiXCR and keeps one entry per CDR3 protein. The data contain tens of thousands of distinct CDR3 sequences, about 7.3% of them singletons. What was sequenced was PBMCs or a T cell subset sorted from them (not recorded which). The source of these receptors is a man between 18 and 29 years old who had mild COVID-19 (a few samples of this study predate the infection). Cell type and time point are not known.

V gene TRBV9 combines with J gene TRBJ2-3; a possible D gene is TRBD2 (6 bases). The germline V gene has CDR1 SGDLS and CDR2 YYNGEE. The CDR3 consists of 15 residues. Trimming removed 0 bases from V and 4 bases from J, with 12 bases in between. CDR3 sequence (DNA): TGTGCCAGCAGCGTAGGGGCTAGCGAGTCAGATACGCAGTATTTT. As protein: CASSVGASESDTQYF.

This clonotype was found a few times. The CDR3 region has the DNA TGTGCCAGCAGTGGCCAGACTAGCGGGGAGACCCAGTACTTC. As protein: CASSGQTSGETQYF. The V gene is TRBV2, the J gene TRBJ2-5; 10 bases are a match to TRBD2. The length of the CDR3 is 14 residues. After removal of 4 bases from V and 5 bases from J, the junction contained 4 bases not matched to a gene. From germline, CDR1 is SNHLY and CDR2 FYNNEI.

This clonotype has ten or more counts. The genes are TRBV7-3 and TRBJ2-3, with D hard to call. V gave up 7 bases and J gave up 0 bases, with 11 bases separating them. There are 14 residues in the CDR3. Germline assignment: CDR1 SGHTA and CDR2 FQGTGA. The CDR3 sequence: CASKGPLSTDTQYF. In DNA form, the CDR3 reads TGTGCCAGCAAAGGGCCCCTGAGCACAGATACGCAGTATTTT. Using reference TRBV7-3 and TRBJ2-3 for the parts outside the CDR3, the full variable domain is GAGVSQTPSNKVTEKGKYVELRCDPISGHTALYWYRQSLGQGPEFLIYFQGTGAADDSGLPNDRFFAVRPEGSVSTLKIQRTERGDSAVYLCASKGPLSTDTQYFGPGTRLTVL.

This clonotype came up a few times. J is TRBJ2-5 and V is TRBV4-2, with 9 nucleotides matching TRBD2. The CDR3 length is 19 residues. After removal of 1 base from V and 1 base from J, the junction contained 13 bases not matched to a gene. Germline CDR1 LGHNA, CDR2 YNFKEQ. CDR3 residues: CASSQASSVAGATQETQYF. The CDR3 DNA is TGTGCCAGCAGCCAAGCCTCTTCGGTAGCGGGGGCTACCCAAGAGACCCAGTACTTC.

This clonotype was counted a few times. The V gene is TRBV7-2, the J gene TRBJ1-5; D gene unclear. Germline V gene sequence: CDR1 SGHTA, CDR2 FQGNSA. V lost 1 base to trimming and J lost 2 bases, with 9 bases between them. There are 15 residues in the CDR3. The chain's CDR3 is CASSLVGQGNQPQHF. The CDR3 bases are TGTGCCAGCAGCTTAGTGGGCCAGGGCAATCAGCCCCAGCATTTT.

The chain recombines TRBV5-1 with TRBJ1-4; possibly TRBD1 for D (5 bases). Trimming left V 4 bases short and J 0 bases short, with 10 bases between. Germline values: CDR1 SGHRS, CDR2 YFSETQ. This CDR3 is built from 15 residues. DNA for the CDR3: TGCGCCAGCAGCACGCAGGGTGCAACTAATGAAAAACTGTTTTTT. Protein product: CASSTQGATNEKLFF.

This clonotype has just a few counts. The chain is built from TRBV9 and TRBJ2-5; D assignment may be TRBD1 or TRBD2 (5 bases each). Looked up from germline, CDR1 is SGDLS and CDR2 is YYNGEE. The CDR3 runs 16 residues. V was pared by 0 bases and J by 4 bases, with 16 bases between. For the CDR3, the DNA is TGTGCCAGCAGCGTAGGAAGAGGGGCTCTTGGAGAGACCCAGTACTTC. This gives the protein CASSVGRGALGETQYF.

This clonotype was detected ten times or more. The chain uses TRBV5-1 and TRBJ2-6; 7 bases are shared with TRBD1. Germline trimming cut 5 bases from V and 2 bases from J; bases unmatched to any gene: 4. Germline V gene lookup returns CDR1 SGHRS and CDR2 YFSETQ. CDR3 size: 15 residues. The chain's CDR3 is CASSWTGPGANVLTF. The CDR3 DNA sequence: TGCGCCAGCAGTTGGACAGGCCCTGGGGCCAACGTCCTGACTTTC.

This clonotype was observed many times. This chain links TRBV5-1 with TRBJ2-1; D gene uncertain. The CDR3 extends over 15 amino acids. Trimming removed 1 base at V and 3 bases at J, with 11 bases between. Germline CDR1 is SGHRS and CDR2 is YFSETQ. The CDR3 DNA sequence: TGCGCCAGCAGCTTGCTTGAGTCGAGCTACAATGAGCAGTTCTTC. Translated: CASSLLESSYNEQFF.

The chain uses TRBV5-1 and TRBJ1-2, with D uncertain. The CDR3 runs 13 residues. The germline V gene has CDR1 SGHRS and CDR2 YFSETQ. Trimming removed 4 bases at V and 8 bases at J, with 15 bases between. The CDR3 region is CASSLTAGGGYTF. CDR3 in DNA: TGCGCCAGCAGCCTAACTGCAGGTGGCGGCTACACCTTC.

This clonotype was observed many times. The chain has TRBV25-1 and TRBJ2-7; D remains ambiguous. The germline V gene encodes CDR1 MGHDK and CDR2 SYGVNS. The V end was cut by 5 bases, the J end by 1 base, with 6 bases between. The CDR3 has 12 amino acids. The DNA for the CDR3 is TGTGCCAGCAGTATGGATTCCTACGAGCAGTACTTC. Encoded protein: CASSMDSYEQYF.

In its sample, this clonotype was seen a few times. The V gene is TRBV24-1, the J gene TRBJ2-3, with TRBD1 as a possible D gene (6 bases). Per germline, CDR1 KGHDR and CDR2 SFDVKD. The CDR3 runs to 13 residues. Trimming left V 4 bases short and J 9 bases short, with 13 bases between. CDR3 in DNA: TGTGCCACCAGTGAGACCGGACAGCAGACGCAGTATTTT. Translated: CATSETGQQTQYF.

This clonotype was detected many times. The chain carries TRBV12-3 or TRBV12-4 and TRBJ1-2; D unclear. The CDR3 extends over 12 amino acids. The V end lost 9 bases, the J end lost 8 bases, and 16 bases lay between the germline ends. CDR3: CASAPQKRGYTF. CDR3 sequence (DNA): TGTGCCAGTGCCCCCCAGAAGCGGGGCTACACCTTC.

This clonotype was counted between two and nine times. The chain employs TRBV18 and TRBJ1-4, with D unresolved. V lost 0 bases and J 5 bases, leaving 7 bases between the germline ends. This CDR3 is 14 amino acids long. Germline V gene lookup returns CDR1 KGHSH and CDR2 LQKENI. In DNA form, the CDR3 reads TGTGCCAGCTCACCACCCGGTCCGAATGAAAAACTGTTTTTT. As protein: CASSPPGPNEKLFF.

The chain uses TRBV28 and TRBJ1-2; D is uncertain. Germline V gene sequence: CDR1 MDHEN, CDR2 SYDVKM. Trimming left V 6 bases short and J 8 bases short, with 10 bases between. The CDR3 covers 11 residues. The CDR3 region is CASRKGGGYTF. In DNA, the CDR3 is TGTGCCAGCAGGAAGGGCGGAGGCTACACCTTC.

This clonotype occurred a few times. The chain carries TRBV7-9 and TRBJ1-6; 7 nucleotides match TRBD1. V lost 4 bases and J lost 8; bases outside the gene matches: 2. The length of the CDR3 is 13 residues. The V gene's germline CDR1 is SEHNR and CDR2 FQNEAQ (reference sequence). DNA of the CDR3: TGTGCCAGCAGCTCCACAGGGGATTCACCCCTCCACTTT. Protein: CASSSTGDSPLHF.

This clonotype was found a few times. The chain carries TRBV29-1 and TRBJ2-7; the D gene is possibly TRBD1 (5 bases). Germline-derived CDR1 and CDR2 are SQVTM and ANQGSEA. The V and J ends lost 5 bases and 5 bases respectively, with 13 bases between them. The CDR3 covers 12 residues. In DNA, the CDR3 is TGCAGCGTTCTACAGGTAACACACGAGCAGTACTTC. This translates into CSVLQVTHEQYF.

This clonotype was observed a few times. This chain uses TRBV5-4 with TRBJ2-6, with D perhaps TRBD1 (6 bases). V was cut by 0 bases and J by 3 bases, with 10 bases left in between. Germline-derived CDR1 and CDR2 are SGHNT and YYREEE (reference sequence). This CDR3 spans 16 amino acids. The CDR3 DNA sequence: TGTGCCAGCAGCTTGGCCACGACAGGTGGGGCCAACGTCCTGACTTTC. This translates into CASSLATTGGANVLTF.

This clonotype was recorded a few times. The chain joins TRBV5-1 to TRBJ2-6; D unresolved. This CDR3 is built from 15 residues. Trimming cost V 4 bases and J 4 bases, with 12 bases left between them. CDR1 is SGHRS and CDR2 is YFSETQ in the germline V gene. The CDR3 DNA is TGCGCCAGCAGCCTGGGCGGTACCGGGGCCAACGTCCTGACTTTC. Protein sequence: CASSLGGTGANVLTF.

This clonotype is medium-sized (0.01 to 0.1%) by share. This chain joins TRBV12-3 or TRBV12-4 and TRBJ1-1; D gene uncertain. V lost 6 bases and J 0 bases, leaving 11 bases between the germline ends. This CDR3 contains 14 residues. CDR3 nucleotide sequence: TGTGCCAGCAGACACCGGAGGCTGAACACTGAAGCTTTCTTT. As protein: CASRHRRLNTEAFF.